The entry that follows covers one TCR beta chain sequence. Its antigen is currently unknown. Reverse transcription of about 0.5 to 1 ug RNA used random hexamers. An immunoSEQ multiplex PCR generated amplified TCR beta CDR3 products spanning 54 Vbeta and 13 Jbeta. One entry per CDR3 protein results from TCRdb running MiXCR on the immunoSEQ multiplex PCR reads. The sample shows under 350,000 distinct CDR3 sequences, approximately 90% of them seen only once. The CDR3 consists of 13 residues. V shed 4 bases, J shed 7 bases, and the junction held 6 bases outside the gene matches. Germline assignment: CDR1 SGHRS and CDR2 YFSETQ. This record comes from a study of CD8 T cells in Susac syndrome. Findings of the study overall: The authors acknowledged that the study's TCR sequencing and HLA analysis involved relatively few individuals.

From blood CD8+ and CD4+ T cells, TCR beta sequences were generated. The multiple sclerosis controls consisted of treatment-naive patients with relapsing-remitting disease, either stable or active. J is TRBJ2-3 and V is TRBV5-1; 7 bases line up with TRBD1. This receptor was obtained from a human donor with multiple sclerosis. Source material: CD4+ T cells from PBMCs. This chain's CDR3 is CASSTQTGNTQYF. The CDR3 nucleotides read TGCGCCAGCAGCACACAGACAGGGAATACGCAGTATTTT.